This T cell receptor beta chain stems from a study of blood T cell repertoires in COVID-19. Study details: Sites in the United States, Italy and Spain provided acute and convalescent COVID-19 samples. The cDNA or gDNA used as material had been derived from T cells, B-cell-depleted T cells, or PBMCs.

This clone has only a few counts. V gave up 4 bases and J gave up 9 bases; unmatched junction bases: 8. Germline CDR1 is SGHNT and CDR2 is YYREEE (reference sequence). The CDR3 sequence is 14 residues long. Original analysis: How many nucleated cells were present was estimated from reference gene primer amplification. Some clones are missing from TCRdb's copy, which holds only in-frame ones; the method was immunoSEQ multiplex PCR. V, J and clone size reflect that table, while D and trimming were determined from the DNA. Among about 140,000 clones, 70% to 85% were seen once, and the ten largest hold around 3.3%.

Sequenced: peripheral blood. The TCR originated in a man in his fifties or sixties with acute or convalescent COVID-19. The genes are TRBV5-4 and TRBJ2-2; 8 bases agree with TRBD2. CDR3 in amino acids: CASSPGGTDRELFF. The CDR3 coding sequence is TGTGCCAGCAGCCCGGGGGGGACCGACAGGGAGCTGTTTTTT.